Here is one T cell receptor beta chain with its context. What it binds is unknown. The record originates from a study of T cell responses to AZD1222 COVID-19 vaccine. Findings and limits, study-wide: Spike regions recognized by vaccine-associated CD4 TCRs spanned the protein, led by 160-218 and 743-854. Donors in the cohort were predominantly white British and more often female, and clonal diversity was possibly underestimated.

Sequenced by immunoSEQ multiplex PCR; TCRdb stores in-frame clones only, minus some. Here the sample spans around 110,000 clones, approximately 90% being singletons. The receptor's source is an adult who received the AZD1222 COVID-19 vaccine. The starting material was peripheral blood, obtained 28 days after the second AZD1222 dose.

The CDR3 region has the DNA TGTGCCAGCAGCCCCAGGGACAGGGGCGGCACTGAAGCTTTCTTT. Translation: CASSPRDRGGTEAFF. This chain joins TRBV7-2 and TRBJ1-1, with 10 bases that match TRBD1. Unmatched junction bases numbered 7, after V lost 5 bases and J lost 4 bases. Germline V lookup: CDR1 SGHTA, CDR2 FQGNSA. The length of the CDR3 is 15 residues.